The 19 T cell receptor beta chains below come from one sample, sequenced in a study of cytomegalovirus exposure and HLA in healthy donors. It was with 60 Vbeta and 13 Jbeta primers that the PCR ran. The table came from immunoSEQ multiplex PCR; TCRdb's copy has only in-frame clones and leaves some out. The repertoire has 200,000 or so clones, approximately 81% of them found once; the top ten carry about 3%. The specimen was PBMCs. The receptors come from a man younger than 45 in good health and CMV-seronegative.

The chain has TRBV6-1 and TRBJ2-1, with 14 bases aligning to TRBD2. The length of the CDR3 is 17 residues. Trimming at V came to 4 bases and at J to 2 bases, leaving 4 bases not matched to a gene. The germline V gene encodes CDR1 MNHNS and CDR2 SASEGT. CDR3 sequence reads: CASSGTSGGRPYNEQFF. The DNA for the CDR3 is TGTGCCAGCAGTGGGACTAGCGGGGGGCGACCCTACAATGAGCAGTTCTTC.

The V and J genes are TRBV9 and TRBJ2-3; 15 bases map to TRBD2. V lost 3 bases and J lost 4; bases outside the gene matches: 6. The CDR3 spans 17 residues. The germline gives CDR1 SGDLS, CDR2 YYNGEE. CDR3 bases: TGTGCCAGCAGCGAGGGGACTAGCGGGGGGAGTGCAGATACGCAGTATTTT. Translation: CASSEGTSGGSADTQYF.

This rearrangement joins TRBV29-1 to TRBJ2-5, with D possibly matching TRBD1 (5 bases). Between the trimmed V and J ends, which lost 6 bases and 4 bases, there was a span of 15 bases. Per the germline V gene, CDR1 is SQVTM and CDR2 is ANQGSEA. The CDR3 has 13 residues. CDR3 in DNA: TGCAGCGTACCCATCGGGCAGGGAGAGACCCAGTACTTC. Translated, it gives CSVPIGQGETQYF.

This clone was detected only once. The rearrangement joins TRBV7-9 to TRBJ1-2, with 7 bases fitting TRBD1. This CDR3 spans 14 amino acids. Germline V gene lookup returns CDR1 SEHNR and CDR2 FQNEAQ (reference sequence). Trimming cost V 1 base and J 3 bases; bases outside gene matches: 2. The CDR3 DNA reads as TGTGCCAGCAGCTTAGAGGGGGCCGACTATGGCTACACCTTC. Encoded protein: CASSLEGADYGYTF.

The chain couples TRBV13 to TRBJ1-2; TRBD1 aligns across 7 bases. V shed 3 bases and J 7 bases; nucleotides not matched to a gene: 5. Germline values: CDR1 PRHDT, CDR2 FYEKMQ (reference sequence). CDR3 length equals 13 residues. This CDR3 is CASSFTGDGGYTF. CDR3 nucleotide sequence: TGTGCCAGCAGCTTCACAGGGGATGGTGGCTACACCTTC. Based on the CDR3 plus reference TRBV13 and TRBJ1-2, the full variable domain is AAGVIQSPRHLIKEKRETATLKCYPIPRHDTVYWYQQGPGQDPQFLISFYEKMQSDKGSIPDRFSAQQFSDYHSELNMSSLELGDSALYFCASSFTGDGGYTFGSGTRLTVV.

This chain links TRBV27 with TRBJ2-1; tentative D call: TRBD2 (6 bases). Germline V gene sequence: CDR1 MNHEY, CDR2 SMNVEV (reference sequence). This CDR3 comprises 13 residues. For the CDR3, the DNA is TGTTGCGTAGGGAAGACTAGCTACAATGAGCAGTTCTTC. This gives the protein CCVGKTSYNEQFF.

The chain links TRBV18 to TRBJ2-3; 10 bases map to TRBD2. Germline V gives CDR1 KGHSH, CDR2 LQKENI. This CDR3 is built from 18 residues. V dropped 1 base and J dropped 3; count of bases not matched to a gene: 10. CDR3 residues: CASSPRSTKAGGTDTQYF. CDR3 nucleotides: TGTGCCAGCTCACCACGCAGTACTAAAGCGGGGGGGACAGATACGCAGTATTTT.

This chain joins TRBV6-1 and TRBJ1-3; the D gene is possibly TRBD1 (6 bases). CDR3 length equals 14 residues. Germline values: CDR1 MNHNS, CDR2 SASEGT. The V end was cut by 10 bases, the J end by 0 bases, with 13 bases between. CDR3 DNA: TGTGCCATAGGGGGGGTGAGCTCTGGAAACACCATATATTTT. This translates into CAIGGVSSGNTIYF.

The chain employs TRBV18 and TRBJ1-5; tentative D call: TRBD1 (5 bases). In germline, CDR1 is KGHSH, CDR2 LQKENI. The CDR3 totals 14 residues. Trimming pared 2 bases from V and 3 bases from J, leaving 8 bases between. As DNA, the CDR3 is TGTGCCAGCTCACCAGCGACAGACAATCAGCCCCAGCATTTT. It is translated as CASSPATDNQPQHF.

The J gene is TRBJ1-5, the V gene TRBV2; D possibly corresponds to TRBD1 (5 bases). The CDR3 has 15 residues. Germline assignment: CDR1 SNHLY and CDR2 FYNNEI. The V and J ends lost 4 bases and 1 base respectively, with 11 bases between them. This CDR3 is CASSAGRDSNQPQHF. The DNA for the CDR3 is TGTGCCAGCAGTGCGGGGCGGGACAGCAATCAGCCCCAGCATTTT.

This rearrangement joins TRBV10-3 to TRBJ2-1; no firm D call. The germline gives CDR1 ENHRY, CDR2 SYGVKD. Between the trimmed V and J ends, which lost 4 bases and 3 bases, there was a span of 7 bases. CDR3 length: 13 amino acids. In nucleotides, the CDR3 is TGTGCCATCAGTGTTGAGGTCTACAATGAGCAGTTCTTC. Residues: CAISVEVYNEQFF.

This chain uses TRBV7-6 with TRBJ1-1, with D perhaps TRBD1 (6 bases). V lost 1 base to trimming and J lost 5 bases, with 20 bases between them. CDR3 length: 17 amino acids. Germline loops: CDR1 SGHVS, CDR2 FNYEAQ. The CDR3 loop reads CASSLGSSQRGGTEAFF. In DNA form, the CDR3 reads TGTGCCAGCAGCTTAGGCTCGTCTCAAAGGGGGGGAACTGAAGCTTTCTTT.

V usage is TRBV15 and J usage is TRBJ1-5; D is uncertain. V was pared by 0 bases and J by 4 bases, with 4 bases between. Germline-derived CDR1 and CDR2 are LNHNV and YYDKDF (reference sequence). The CDR3 has 13 amino acids. CDR3 amino acids: CATSRDPNQPQHF. DNA for the CDR3: TGTGCCACCAGCAGAGATCCAAATCAGCCCCAGCATTTT.

The table lists this clone with a few counts. This chain connects TRBV9 to TRBJ1-1; D is ambiguous. V lost 0 bases to trimming and J lost 3 bases, with 12 bases between them. CDR3 length equals 15 residues. CDR1 SGDLS and CDR2 YYNGEE come from the germline V gene. CDR3 region: CASSVVGGQYTEAFF. DNA of the CDR3: TGTGCCAGCAGCGTAGTGGGAGGGCAGTACACTGAAGCTTTCTTT.

The chain employs TRBV10-3 and TRBJ2-5; 10 bases map to TRBD2. Germline CDR1 is ENHRY and CDR2 is SYGVKD. With 6 bases clipped from V and 3 bases from J, the junction kept 7 bases outside the gene matches. The CDR3 is 15 amino acids. The CDR3 DNA reads as TGTGCCATCAGCTTGGCTAGCGGGGGTAAAGAGACCCAGTACTTC. Amino acid sequence: CAISLASGGKETQYF.

The chain carries TRBV28 and TRBJ1-1; D is possibly TRBD1 (5 bases). Germline CDR1 MDHEN, CDR2 SYDVKM. CDR3 length: 13 residues. The V and J ends lost 5 bases and 5 bases respectively, with 12 bases between them. CDR3 sequence reads: CASSRDGGTEAFF. CDR3 DNA: TGTGCCAGCAGTCGGGACGGGGGGACTGAAGCTTTCTTT.

The DNA of the CDR3 is TGTGCCAGCAGTCTTAGCGGGGGGGCTTACGAGCAGTACTTC. It translates to CASSLSGGAYEQYF. This chain joins TRBV28 and TRBJ2-7, with 11 bases matching TRBD2. This CDR3 comprises 14 residues. The trim removed 5 bases at V and 4 bases at J, leaving 4 bases unmatched. Germline V gives CDR1 MDHEN, CDR2 SYDVKM.

CDR3 DNA: TGTGCCTTCGGGGGGGCCTACGAGCAGTACTTC. Encoded protein: CAFGGAYEQYF. The chain joins TRBV28 to TRBJ2-7; 8 nucleotides align to TRBD2. The CDR3 consists of 11 residues. Germline V lookup: CDR1 MDHEN, CDR2 SYDVKM. V lost 11 bases to trimming and J lost 2 bases; unmatched junction nucleotides: 2.

The chain couples TRBV6-5 to TRBJ2-5; 10 positions agree with TRBD2. CDR3 length equals 16 residues. Germline assignment: CDR1 MNHEY and CDR2 SVGAGI. The ends lost 2 bases at V and 5 bases at J; junction bases unmatched: 8. DNA for the CDR3: TGTGCCAGCAGTTACGGGATAGCGGGGGGTTTGGAGACCCAGTACTTC. Its translation: CASSYGIAGGLETQYF.